One sample yielded the 19 T cell receptor beta chains listed below, sequenced in a study of cytomegalovirus exposure and HLA in healthy donors. Primers for the PCR totalled 60 Vbeta and 13 Jbeta. Only in-frame clones appear in the TCRdb table, and some are missing; sequencing was by immunoSEQ multiplex PCR. The sample contains tens of thousands of clones, more than 75% of which appear only once. Source material: PBMCs. These TCRs come from a woman in her 50s in good health and CMV-seropositive.

The rearrangement joins TRBV18 to TRBJ1-3; unclear D gene. CDR3 size: 15 residues. Germline V lookup: CDR1 KGHSH, CDR2 LQKENI. V shed 3 bases and J shed 1 base, with 10 bases lying between them. The CDR3, as DNA: TGTGCCAGCTCACCCCCGGTTTGGTCTGGAAACACCATATATTTT. Translating gives CASSPPVWSGNTIYF.

In DNA form, the CDR3 reads TGTGCCAGCAGCCTGGACAGACATGGCTACACCTTC. Amino acids: CASSLDRHGYTF. The chain uses TRBV7-2 and TRBJ1-2; tentative D call: TRBD1 (6 bases). The CDR3 is made up of 12 amino acids. Trimming removed 5 bases at V and 6 bases at J, with 10 bases between. Germline assignment: CDR1 SGHTA and CDR2 FQGNSA.

The rearrangement links TRBV5-1 to TRBJ2-1; TRBD1 is a possible D gene (6 bases). The V gene lost 0 bases and the J gene lost 0 bases, with 10 bases spanning the gap. The germline V gene encodes CDR1 SGHRS and CDR2 YFSETQ. The CDR3 consists of 16 residues. Here the CDR3 reads CASSLVGTSSYNEQFF. The DNA for the CDR3 is TGCGCCAGCAGCTTGGTTGGGACATCCTCCTACAATGAGCAGTTCTTC.

The chain links TRBV27 to TRBJ2-7, with 7 bases lining up with TRBD1. CDR1 MNHEY and CDR2 SMNVEV come from the germline V gene (reference sequence). The CDR3 consists of 14 residues. V was clipped by 5 bases and J by 6 bases; unmatched bases: 10. Written as DNA, the CDR3 is TGTGCCAGCAGTGACAGGGTGGGTGTCGGCGAGCAGTACGTC. It specifies CASSDRVGVGEQYV.

The genes are TRBV25-1 and TRBJ1-2; 10 bases map to TRBD1. The CDR3 covers 14 residues. J was trimmed by 7 bases and V by 3 bases; bases with no gene match: 5. Germline loops: CDR1 MGHDK, CDR2 SYGVNS. CDR3 in DNA: TGTGCCAGCAGTGACGACAGGGGGCAAGGTGGCTACACCTTC. Its translation is CASSDDRGQGGYTF.

This chain links TRBV5-1 with TRBJ2-1; tentative D call: TRBD2 (5 bases). V lost 4 bases and J lost 4, with 24 bases in between. Germline V gives CDR1 SGHRS, CDR2 YFSETQ. This CDR3 spans 18 amino acids. The CDR3 loop reads CASSPASSSTLTYNEQFF. CDR3 DNA sequence: TGCGCCAGCAGCCCTGCTAGCAGCAGCACCCTAACATACAATGAGCAGTTCTTC.

The chain employs TRBV30 and TRBJ1-1, with D unresolved. V lost 2 bases to trimming and J lost 6 bases, with 7 bases between them. Germline CDR1 is GTSNPN and CDR2 is SVGIG (reference sequence). The CDR3 is 11 amino acids. The CDR3, as DNA: TGTGCCTGGAGTCAAAACTCTGAAGCTTTCTTT. Its translation: CAWSQNSEAFF. The entire variable domain, with the rest obtained from reference TRBV30 and TRBJ1-1, is as follows: SQTIHQWPATLVQPVGSPLSLECTVEGTSNPNLYWYRQAAGRGLQLLFYSVGIGQISSEVPQNLSASRPQDRQFILSSKKLLLSDSGFYLCAWSQNSEAFFGQGTRLTVV.

This chain uses TRBV4-1 with TRBJ1-5; TRBD1 matches at 10 bases. Germline CDR1 and CDR2: MGHRA and YSYEKL. Trimming cost V 4 bases and J 6 bases; bases outside gene matches: 6. This CDR3 is 15 amino acids long. CDR3 DNA sequence: TGCGCCAGCAGCCCCGACAGGGGGCTTGGTCAGCCCCAGCATTTT. Translating it yields CASSPDRGLGQPQHF.

This sequence joins TRBV14 and TRBJ2-7; TRBD1 matches 10 bases. Germline trimming cut 1 base from V and 0 bases from J; bases unmatched to any gene: 0. This CDR3 spans 15 amino acids. Germline CDR1 reads SGHDN; CDR2 reads FVKESK. DNA of the CDR3: TGTGCCAGCAGCCAAGGGACAGGGGGCTCCTACGAGCAGTACTTC. This sequence encodes CASSQGTGGSYEQYF. The variable domain in full, with the rest retrieved from reference TRBV14 and TRBJ2-7, is EAGVTQFPSHSVIEKGQTVTLRCDPISGHDNLYWYRRVMGKEIKFLLHFVKESKQDESGMPNNRFLAERTGGTYSTLKVQPAELEDSGVYFCASSQGTGGSYEQYFGPGTRLTVT.

The chain joins TRBV6-1 to TRBJ2-5, with D perhaps TRBD1 (5 bases). The CDR3 is 14 residues long. Between the trimmed V and J ends, which lost 1 base and 3 bases, there was a span of 9 bases. Looked up from germline, CDR1 is MNHNS and CDR2 is SASEGT. Here the CDR3 DNA reads TGTGCCAGCAGTGAAGGAAGCAGGGAAGAGACCCAGTACTTC. Protein sequence: CASSEGSREETQYF.

This chain uses TRBV6-4 with TRBJ2-1; 8 nucleotides match TRBD2. The germline CDR1 and CDR2 sequences are MRHNA and SNTAGT. The CDR3 has 16 residues. V lost 2 bases to trimming and J lost 4 bases; unmatched junction nucleotides: 7. The CDR3, as DNA: TGTGCCAGCAGTGACAGGCTAGCGGGCGATTACAATGAGCAGTTCTTC. Its translation: CASSDRLAGDYNEQFF.

Here the CDR3 DNA reads TGCAGCGTAGGGGATAACTCTGGAAACACCATATATTTT. Translated, it gives CSVGDNSGNTIYF. The rearrangement links TRBV29-1 to TRBJ1-3, with D tentatively TRBD1 (5 bases). The germline gives CDR1 SQVTM, CDR2 ANQGSEA. Trimming left V 6 bases short and J 0 bases short, with 9 bases between. CDR3 length equals 13 residues.

V is TRBV7-8 and J is TRBJ1-2; possibly TRBD1 for D (5 bases). Germline-derived CDR1 and CDR2 are SGHVS and FQNEAQ. Trimming cost V 5 bases and J 8 bases, with 15 bases left between them. This CDR3 has 13 residues. This chain's CDR3 is CASSPGGSLGYTF. The CDR3 coding sequence is TGTGCCAGCAGCCCGGGGGGTTCTCTCGGCTACACCTTC.

The rearrangement links TRBV2 to TRBJ2-1; TRBD2 is a possible D gene (7 bases). Germline loops: CDR1 SNHLY, CDR2 FYNNEI. The CDR3 spans 14 residues. Trimming removed 9 bases at V and 10 bases at J, with 22 bases between. The DNA of the CDR3 is TGTGCCAGTCGCGTGGGGGGGGCCGGTAACGAGCAGTTCTTC. Protein product: CASRVGGAGNEQFF. Together with reference TRBV2 and TRBJ2-1, the CDR3 gives the full variable domain: EPEVTQTPSHQVTQMGQEVILRCVPISNHLYFYWYRQILGQKVEFLVSFYNNEISEKSEIFDDQFSVERPDGSNFTLKIRSTKLEDSAMYFCASRVGGAGNEQFFGPGTRLTVL.

The rearrangement uses TRBV29-1 and TRBJ2-1; possibly TRBD2 for D (6 bases). The length of the CDR3 is 14 residues. Germline V gene lookup returns CDR1 SQVTM and CDR2 ANQGSEA. V shed 7 bases and J shed 8 bases, with 21 bases lying between them. The CDR3 nucleotides are TGCAGCGCCCTCGAAGTGGGGGAGGTCGATGAGCAGTTCTTC. Encoded protein: CSALEVGEVDEQFF.

The chain links TRBV6-1 to TRBJ2-5; 8 nucleotides align to TRBD1. V shed 4 bases, J shed 11 bases, and the junction held 12 bases outside the gene matches. CDR1 and CDR2 from the germline V gene are MNHNS and SASEGT. The CDR3 runs 14 residues. The CDR3 DNA reads TGTGCCAGCAGTGTGCGACAGGGGAGGTGGGAGCAGTACTTC. This translates into CASSVRQGRWEQYF.

J is TRBJ1-1 and V is TRBV9; 9 nucleotides align to TRBD1. CDR1 SGDLS and CDR2 YYNGEE come from the germline V gene. The J segment lost 4 bases and the V segment lost 4 bases, leaving 14 bases of the junction unmatched. The CDR3 has 17 amino acids. CDR3 nucleotides: TGTGCCAGCAGCCCAATTAAAGTGGGACAGGGAGTCACTGAAGCTTTCTTT. This encodes CASSPIKVGQGVTEAFF.

The chain couples TRBV7-8 to TRBJ1-6; 8 bases agree with TRBD1. Trimming took 6 bases from V and 6 from J; bases not matched to a gene: 16. CDR3 size: 18 residues. Germline V gene data show CDR1 as SGHVS and CDR2 as FQNEAQ. Here the CDR3 DNA reads TGTGCCAGCAGATTGGACAGGGCGGTATCTTCGAGTAATTCACCCCTCCACTTT. It encodes CASRLDRAVSSSNSPLHF.

The CDR3 loop is CASSVGTQGGYTF. CDR3 DNA: TGTGCCAGCAGCGTAGGCACCCAGGGTGGCTACACCTTC. V usage is TRBV9 and J usage is TRBJ1-2; the D gene is possibly TRBD1 (5 bases). Germline CDR1 is SGDLS and CDR2 is YYNGEE. The CDR3 has 13 amino acids. Between the trimmed V and J ends, which lost 0 bases and 7 bases, there was a span of 10 bases.